Shown below are 30 T cell receptor beta chains from a single sample sequenced in a study of cytomegalovirus exposure and HLA in healthy donors. The primer mix had 60 Vbeta and 13 Jbeta primers. Sequencing was performed with immunoSEQ multiplex PCR; in TCRdb, only in-frame clones are kept and a portion is missing. Here the sample spans about 81,000 clones, 75% to 90% being singletons. What was sequenced was PBMCs. The receptors come from a man aged 18 to 29 in good health and CMV-seronegative.

The chain combines TRBV9 with TRBJ2-1, with 10 positions matching TRBD2. Per germline, CDR1 SGDLS and CDR2 YYNGEE. J was trimmed by 0 bases and V by 6 bases; bases with no gene match: 3. The CDR3 consists of 15 residues. For the CDR3, the DNA is TGTGCCAGCACCCCTAGCGGGAGCTCCTACAATGAGCAGTTCTTC. Amino acid sequence: CASTPSGSSYNEQFF.

This clone appeared once. Written as DNA, the CDR3 is TGCGCCAGCAGCTTGGACGGGGTTTGGTACGAGCAGTACTTC. Protein: CASSLDGVWYEQYF. This rearrangement joins TRBV5-1 to TRBJ2-7; maybe TRBD2 (5 bases). Looked up from germline, CDR1 is SGHRS and CDR2 is YFSETQ. CDR3 length: 14 amino acids. V lost 0 bases and J lost 4, with 11 bases in between.

V gene TRBV6-1 combines with J gene TRBJ1-5; no clear D. Germline CDR1 MNHNS, CDR2 SASEGT. V lost 1 base, J lost 4 bases, and 8 bases lay in between. The CDR3 is 14 residues long. CDR3 sequence: CASSEVRLNQPQHF. The CDR3 DNA follows: TGTGCCAGCAGTGAAGTCAGGCTTAATCAGCCCCAGCATTTT.

The gene calls are TRBV28 and TRBJ1-1; D is undetermined. CDR1 is MDHEN and CDR2 is SYDVKM in the germline V gene. This CDR3 region has 12 residues. V was cut by 7 bases and J by 0 bases, with 6 bases left in between. CDR3 loop: CASTRVNTEAFF. CDR3 in DNA: TGTGCCAGCACGCGGGTGAACACTGAAGCTTTCTTT.

The chain is built from TRBV4-1 and TRBJ1-2, with a possible D match to TRBD1 (6 bases). The germline V gene encodes CDR1 MGHRA and CDR2 YSYEKL. This CDR3 spans 17 amino acids. V lost 3 bases and J lost 2, with 19 bases in between. The DNA for the CDR3 is TGCGCCAGCAGCCAGCCTCTTGGCCGACAGGCGAACTATGGCTACACCTTC. Its protein product is CASSQPLGRQANYGYTF.

This rearrangement joins TRBV28 to TRBJ2-4; D possibly corresponds to TRBD2 (6 bases). This CDR3 is 11 amino acids long. The V and J ends lost 7 bases and 7 bases respectively, with 8 bases between them. Germline lookup yields CDR1 MDHEN and CDR2 SYDVKM. The CDR3 loop is CASNRGNIQYF. CDR3 in DNA: TGTGCCAGCAACCGGGGGAACATTCAGTACTTC.

This clone showed up just once. The chain carries TRBV5-1 and TRBJ2-3, with a tentative D call TRBD2 (5 bases). With 0 bases removed from V and 5 bases from J, the gap between germline ends came to 13 bases. The germline V gene encodes CDR1 SGHRS and CDR2 YFSETQ. There are 15 residues in the CDR3. In DNA, the CDR3 is TGCGCCAGCAGCTTGGCCGGGCGGGCCCAAGATACGCAGTATTTT. Protein sequence: CASSLAGRAQDTQYF.

The chain is built from TRBV4-2 and TRBJ1-1; tentatively, D is TRBD1 (5 bases). Trimming removed 0 bases from V and 1 base from J, with 15 bases in between. CDR3 size: 17 residues. CDR1 is LGHNA and CDR2 is YNFKEQ in the germline V gene. The CDR3 spells CASSQDRWGRENTEAFF. The CDR3, as DNA: TGTGCCAGCAGCCAAGATCGGTGGGGCAGGGAGAACACTGAAGCTTTCTTT.

J is TRBJ2-7 and V is TRBV7-2; 8 positions match TRBD1. J was trimmed by 2 bases and V by 3 bases; bases with no gene match: 3. The CDR3 loop spans 14 amino acids. Germline V gives CDR1 SGHTA, CDR2 FQGNSA. In DNA form, the CDR3 reads TGTGCCAGCAGCTTTCGACAGGGGACCTACGAGCAGTACTTC. Amino acids: CASSFRQGTYEQYF.

The rearrangement uses TRBV7-9 and TRBJ2-1; 8 positions match TRBD1. V gave up 5 bases and J gave up 2 bases; unmatched junction bases: 8. Germline V CDR1 and CDR2: SEHNR, FQNEAQ (reference sequence). The CDR3 is made up of 16 amino acids. For the CDR3, the DNA is TGTGCCAGCAGCCTATTGGACAGGGTAGCCTACAATGAGCAGTTCTTC. It yields the protein CASSLLDRVAYNEQFF.

V is TRBV7-8 and J is TRBJ2-1; 11 nucleotides line up with TRBD2. Germline CDR1 and CDR2: SGHVS and FQNEAQ. This CDR3 comprises 18 residues. Trimming cost V 5 bases and J 4 bases; bases outside gene matches: 13. The CDR3 nucleotides are TGTGCCAGCAGCCCGGGACGCCTAGCGGGAGGTTCGTACAATGAGCAGTTCTTC. Translating gives CASSPGRLAGGSYNEQFF.

J is TRBJ2-7 and V is TRBV28, with 16 bases identical to TRBD2. Trimming cost V 1 base and J 7 bases; bases outside gene matches: 7. This CDR3 spans 17 amino acids. Germline V gene lookup returns CDR1 MDHEN and CDR2 SYDVKM. CDR3 in amino acids: CASSLLGLAGGPGEQYF. As DNA, the CDR3 is TGTGCCAGCAGTTTATTGGGACTAGCGGGAGGGCCGGGTGAGCAGTACTTC.

This clone has more than one count but fewer than ten. This chain joins TRBV14 and TRBJ2-7; possible D gene TRBD1, 6 bases. From germline, CDR1 is SGHDN and CDR2 FVKESK. The V end lost 4 bases, the J end lost 5 bases, and 15 bases lay between the germline ends. The CDR3 contains 14 residues. The CDR3 DNA reads as TGTGCCAGCAGCCGAAGGCAGACAGGCCACGAGCAGTACTTC. Amino acids: CASSRRQTGHEQYF.

The chain uses TRBV7-8 and TRBJ1-4, with TRBD1 matching 7 bases. Germline-derived CDR1 and CDR2 are SGHVS and FQNEAQ. The CDR3 covers 15 residues. The ends lost 3 bases at V and 5 bases at J; junction bases unmatched: 6. CDR3 DNA: TGTGCCAGCAGCTTGTCAGGGGGAACCAATGAAAAACTGTTTTTT. This codes for CASSLSGGTNEKLFF.

This clone was observed once. The genes are TRBV28 and TRBJ1-2; TRBD1 aligns across 8 bases. Losses at the gene ends were 5 bases for V and 4 bases for J; bases not matched to a gene: 9. Germline V lookup: CDR1 MDHEN, CDR2 SYDVKM. The CDR3 consists of 15 residues. The CDR3 reads CASSDPTGVLYGYTF. Written as DNA, the CDR3 is TGTGCCAGCAGTGATCCGACAGGGGTCCTCTATGGCTACACCTTC.

In DNA form, the CDR3 reads TGTGCCAGCAGTTTTCCCCGACAGGGGAACAATGAGCAGTTCTTC. It translates to CASSFPRQGNNEQFF. The chain has TRBV28 and TRBJ2-1, with TRBD1 matching 8 bases. V trimming: 3 bases; J trimming: 5 bases; junction bases outside the gene matches: 6. Germline lookup yields CDR1 MDHEN and CDR2 SYDVKM. CDR3 length: 15 residues.

The V call is TRBV6-6, the J call TRBJ2-5, with 8 bases fitting TRBD1. Germline lookup yields CDR1 MNHNY and CDR2 SVGAGI (reference sequence). The CDR3 covers 15 residues. V lost 0 bases and J lost 5; bases outside the gene matches: 5. As DNA, the CDR3 is TGTGCCAGCAGTTACTCGGACAGGGCCCATGAGACCCAGTACTTC. Translated: CASSYSDRAHETQYF.

The chain joins TRBV25-1 to TRBJ2-7; 7 nucleotides align to TRBD1. Germline lookup yields CDR1 MGHDK and CDR2 SYGVNS. V shed 2 bases, J shed 6 bases, and the junction held 7 bases outside the gene matches. The CDR3 has 14 residues. CDR3 sequence (DNA): TGTGCCAGCAGTGAAGGCGAGGGGGCCAGCGAGCAGTACTTC. Its translation is CASSEGEGASEQYF.

The chain joins TRBV4-1 to TRBJ1-1, with TRBD1 matching over 8 bases. The germline CDR1 and CDR2 sequences are MGHRA and YSYEKL. The V gene end was trimmed by 0 bases and the J gene end by 1 base; junction bases not matched to a gene: 7. This CDR3 has 17 residues. CDR3 bases: TGCGCCAGCAGCCAAGATAGGGGACAGGCGAGGAACACTGAAGCTTTCTTT. It encodes CASSQDRGQARNTEAFF.

The chain is built from TRBV28 and TRBJ1-5, with 8 bases identical to TRBD1. Trimming took 0 bases from V and 2 from J; bases not matched to a gene: 3. This CDR3 is built from 16 residues. Germline assignment: CDR1 MDHEN and CDR2 SYDVKM. The DNA of the CDR3 is TGTGCCAGCAGTTTATGGGCGGGACAGGGCAATCAGCCCCAGCATTTT. Translating gives CASSLWAGQGNQPQHF.

The chain employs TRBV10-2 and TRBJ2-7; 8 nucleotides align to TRBD1. CDR1 WSHSY and CDR2 SAAADI come from the germline V gene. The CDR3 contains 15 residues. V lost 4 bases, J lost 4 bases, and 9 bases stayed unmatched. The DNA of the CDR3 is TGCGCCAGCAGTGTCTTGCCAGGGGGCCTTTACGAGCAGTACTTC. This sequence encodes CASSVLPGGLYEQYF.

The chain couples TRBV11-3 to TRBJ2-5; D is ambiguous. The tail of the sequence fits TRBJ2-7 better, so the J call may be wrong. The CDR3 has 13 residues. Germline V lookup: CDR1 SGHNT, CDR2 YENEEA. CDR3 nucleotides: TGTGCCAGCAGCTTAGGACATTCCTACGAGCAGTACTTC. It codes for CASSLGHSYEQYF.

A single count supports this clone. This chain joins TRBV28 and TRBJ1-1; D perhaps matches TRBD1 (5 bases). The CDR3 totals 12 residues. Trimming took 10 bases from V and 1 from J, leaving 10 bases between them. Germline loops: CDR1 MDHEN, CDR2 SYDVKM. As DNA, the CDR3 is TGTGCCATCATCGGACAGAACACTGAAGCTTTCTTT. Translation: CAIIGQNTEAFF.

The V and J genes are TRBV19 and TRBJ1-1; TRBD1 is a possible D gene (6 bases). This CDR3 contains 14 residues. Germline assignment: CDR1 LNHDA and CDR2 SQIVND (reference sequence). Trimming cost V 3 bases and J 5 bases, with 13 bases left between them. The CDR3 spells CASSMRFRGTEAFF. Written as DNA, the CDR3 is TGTGCCAGTAGTATGAGATTTAGGGGGACTGAAGCTTTCTTT.

This clone was seen just once. The chain has TRBV4-3 and TRBJ2-7; no definite D call. This CDR3 has 14 residues. The germline gives CDR1 LGHNA, CDR2 YSLEER. Trimming removed 0 bases at V and 3 bases at J, with 9 bases between. CDR3 in DNA: TGCGCCAGCAGCCAAGAATGGCAGGTCTACGAGCAGTACTTC. Translation: CASSQEWQVYEQYF.

V usage is TRBV7-8 and J usage is TRBJ2-3; D perhaps matches TRBD2 (5 bases). In germline, CDR1 is SGHVS, CDR2 FQNEAQ. V lost 0 bases to trimming and J lost 6 bases, with 10 bases between them. The CDR3 consists of 14 residues. CDR3 in amino acids: CASSLAGRSDTQYF. The CDR3 bases are TGTGCCAGCAGCTTAGCTGGGAGATCCGATACGCAGTATTTT.

V usage is TRBV4-1 and J usage is TRBJ2-7, with 8 bases lining up with TRBD1. Germline CDR1 is MGHRA and CDR2 is YSYEKL. The ends lost 1 base at V and 2 bases at J; junction bases unmatched: 7. The CDR3 length is 16 residues. The CDR3 here is CASSQGADRVTYEQYF. The DNA for the CDR3 is TGCGCCAGCAGCCAAGGAGCGGACAGGGTAACCTACGAGCAGTACTTC.

The rearrangement uses TRBV5-8 and TRBJ1-1, with D perhaps TRBD1 (6 bases). Germline V gene sequence: CDR1 SGHTS, CDR2 YDEGEE. The length of the CDR3 is 14 residues. Trimming left V 7 bases short and J 0 bases short, with 13 bases between. Written as DNA, the CDR3 is TGTGCCAGCGCTCTGGGGGCGTTGAACACTGAAGCTTTCTTT. It codes for CASALGALNTEAFF.

The V and J genes are TRBV6-5 and TRBJ2-7, with D perhaps matching TRBD1 (6 bases). Trimming left V 2 bases short and J 8 bases short, with 10 bases between. CDR1 is MNHEY and CDR2 is SVGAGI in the germline V gene. The CDR3 has 12 amino acids. CDR3 amino acids: CASSYMGAKQYF. CDR3 nucleotides: TGTGCCAGCAGTTACATGGGGGCCAAGCAGTACTTC.

The CDR3 reads CASSIQKLYGYTF. The CDR3 DNA reads TGTGCCAGCTCAATACAGAAACTCTATGGCTACACCTTC. The rearrangement links TRBV2 to TRBJ1-2, with D hard to call. V dropped 8 bases and J dropped 4 bases, with 14 bases sitting between them. The CDR3 covers 13 residues. Germline values: CDR1 SNHLY, CDR2 FYNNEI.